This T cell receptor (beta chain) was sequenced for a study of early T cells in non-severe SARS-CoV-2 infection. The wider study: Sequencing used unsorted whole-blood bulk RNA, so chains lack pairing.

This clonotype showed up many times. What it binds is unknown. Whole-study findings and limits: Anti-spike CD8 responses were favored by VDJdb matching, which missed private and CD4 specificities.

The CDR3 covers 12 residues. Germline V gene lookup returns CDR1 SQVTM and CDR2 ANQGSEA. One entry per CDR3 protein results from TCRdb running MiXCR on the 5' RACE reads. Here the sample spans 87,000 or so distinct CDR3 sequences, 12% to 15% being singletons. The sequencing sample was made of whole blood. This sequence joins TRBV29-1 and TRBJ2-5; TRBD2 might be the D (5 bases). The TCR was taken from an adult who was a healthcare worker with PCR-confirmed SARS-CoV-2 infection or an uninfected control (not recorded which). CDR3 sequence reads: CVVRGQRETQYF. As DNA, the CDR3 is TGCGTCGTCCGAGGGCAGAGAGAGACCCAGTACTTC.